Following are 21 T cell receptor beta chains from one sample sequenced in a study of blood T cell repertoires in COVID-19 (dated by TCRdb to 2020 to 2022). The method behind the library was the immunoSEQ multiplex PCR assay. Entries here come from immuneACCESS through TCRdb and include only in-frame sequences with V and J called. Some clones fail to appear in such tables; in the studies checked, an unresolved V gene covers under half of the shortfall, and the cause of the remainder is unknown. A total of roughly 290,000 clones appear in this sample, approximately 88% of them only once. The leading ten clones occupy about 6% of the sample. The sequencing input was PBMCs or T cells enriched from blood (not recorded which). The receptor set was obtained from a woman in her 40s who had recovered from COVID-19.

The genes are TRBV5-4 and TRBJ2-5; D remains ambiguous. The CDR3 is 16 residues long. The ends were cut back, 2 bases at V and 0 bases at J, with 14 bases in the middle. Germline V lookup: CDR1 SGHNT, CDR2 YYREEE (reference sequence). The CDR3 is CASSLRASPYQETQYF. CDR3 sequence (DNA): TGTGCCAGCAGCTTAAGAGCTTCCCCGTACCAAGAGACCCAGTACTTC.

This clone came up once. V usage is TRBV5-4 and J usage is TRBJ2-3; 10 bases line up with TRBD2. The junction had 11 bases not matched to a gene; V was cut back by 4 bases and J by 6 bases. The CDR3 has 16 residues. Per the germline V gene, CDR1 is SGHNT and CDR2 is YYREEE (reference sequence). In nucleotides, the CDR3 is TGTGCCAGCAGCCTCAGACTAGCGGGTCGGAAGGATACGCAGTATTTT. It translates to CASSLRLAGRKDTQYF.

J is TRBJ2-3 and V is TRBV7-2, with TRBD2 matching over 9 bases. Germline assignment: CDR1 SGHTA and CDR2 FQGNSA. Trimming at V came to 5 bases and at J to 3 bases, leaving 12 bases not matched to a gene. The CDR3 runs 17 residues. The CDR3 is CASSPLGAGGGTDTQYF. The CDR3 nucleotides read TGTGCCAGCAGCCCCCTAGGGGCGGGAGGGGGGACAGATACGCAGTATTTT.

V usage is TRBV28 and J usage is TRBJ1-4; 12 nucleotides agree with TRBD1. Per germline, CDR1 MDHEN and CDR2 SYDVKM. Germline trimming cut 2 bases from V and 13 bases from J; bases unmatched to any gene: 5. This CDR3 is 14 amino acids long. CDR3 region: CASSLGDRGPGLFF. CDR3 DNA sequence: TGTGCCAGCAGTTTAGGGGACAGGGGGCCGGGACTGTTTTTT.

The gene calls are TRBV23-1 and TRBJ2-3; D is unresolved. TRBV23-1 is an ORF, with its function uncertain. The germline V and J ends were trimmed by 2 bases and 9 bases, with 15 bases remaining between them. This CDR3 has 14 residues. The CDR3 DNA reads as TGCGCCAGCAGTCAACCCCCTAGGTCGGAGACGCAGTATTTT. Translation: CASSQPPRSETQYF.

This clone was detected only a few times. This sample also contains other DNA sequences that code for the same CDR3. DNA for the CDR3: TGTGCCAGCAGCCCCGGTGGTAGCTCCTACGAGCAGTACTTC. Protein: CASSPGGSSYEQYF. The chain combines TRBV28 with TRBJ2-7; no reliable D call. The CDR3 length is 14 residues. Germline lookup yields CDR1 MDHEN and CDR2 SYDVKM. Between the trimmed V and J ends, which lost 6 bases and 0 bases, there was a span of 12 bases.

Written as DNA, the CDR3 is TGTGCCAGCAGCTTAGCCCCCGGGTGGGGGGAAGAAAAACTGTTTTTT. This gives the protein CASSLAPGWGEEKLFF. The V gene is TRBV11-2, the J gene TRBJ1-4; tentative D call: TRBD1 (5 bases). This CDR3 spans 16 amino acids. V lost 1 base and J 8 bases, leaving 17 bases between the germline ends. CDR1 is SGHAT and CDR2 is FQNNGV in the germline V gene.

This chain links TRBV15 with TRBJ1-5; no firm D call. Germline CDR1 is LNHNV and CDR2 is YYDKDF (reference sequence). The V end lost 0 bases, the J end lost 15 bases, and 15 bases lay between the germline ends. The CDR3 contains 13 residues. DNA for the CDR3: TGTGCCACCAGCAGAGATCGCTTATCGGGTCGGCATTTT. Translation gives CATSRDRLSGRHF. Looking up the rest from reference TRBV15 and TRBJ1-5 gives the full variable domain: DAMVIQNPRYQVTQFGKPVTLSCSQTLNHNVMYWYQQKSSQAPKLLFHYYDKDFNNEADTPDNFQSRRPNTSFCFLDIRSPGLGDTAMYLCATSRDRLSGRHFGDGTRLSIL.

The rearrangement joins TRBV12-3 or TRBV12-4 to TRBJ2-3; D perhaps matches TRBD2 (6 bases). This CDR3 has 13 amino acids. The V gene lost 6 bases and the J gene lost 14 bases, with 21 bases spanning the gap. In DNA, the CDR3 is TGTGCCAGCAGGAACCTAGAACGGGAGTTACTGTATTTT. Translating it yields CASRNLERELLYF.

The CDR3: CASSGTSGSGSEQFF. DNA of the CDR3: TGTGCCAGCAGCGGGACTAGCGGGAGCGGCAGTGAGCAGTTCTTC. This rearrangement joins TRBV9 to TRBJ2-1; 13 bases match TRBD2. This CDR3 has 15 amino acids. Trimming removed 3 bases from V and 9 bases from J; junction bases left unmatched: 6. The germline CDR1 and CDR2 sequences are SGDLS and YYNGEE. Complete variable domain (other parts from reference TRBV9 and TRBJ2-1): DSGVTQTPKHLITATGQRVTLRCSPRSGDLSVYWYQQSLDQGLQFLIQYYNGEERAKGNILERFSAQQFPDLHSELNLSSLELGDSALYFCASSGTSGSGSEQFFGPGTRLTVL.

V usage is TRBV28 and J usage is TRBJ1-2, with D tentatively TRBD1 (6 bases). From germline, CDR1 is MDHEN and CDR2 SYDVKM. This CDR3 has 12 residues. In DNA, the CDR3 is TGTGCAATCGGGGGGGCTCCCTATGGCTACACCTTC. Protein product: CAIGGAPYGYTF.

V and J are TRBV7-9 and TRBJ2-1; no clear D. V lost 0 bases and J 10 bases, leaving 10 bases between the germline ends. CDR1 is SEHNR, CDR2 FQNEAQ, per germline (reference sequence). CDR3 size: 13 residues. CDR3 sequence (DNA): TGTGCCAGCAGCTTAGCCCCATACGAGGAGCAGTTCTTC. This gives the protein CASSLAPYEEQFF.

This clone was seen only once. The chain employs TRBV9 and TRBJ2-7; TRBD1 matches at 8 bases. This CDR3 spans 12 amino acids. The V gene's germline CDR1 is SGDLS and CDR2 YYNGEE. With V trimmed by 7 bases and J by 3 bases, 3 bases remained unmatched. CDR3 sequence (DNA): TGTGCCAGCCAGGGGGCGGGCTACGAGCAGTACTTC. This gives the protein CASQGAGYEQYF.

This clone has only a few counts. V and J are TRBV6-6 and TRBJ1-1; D remains unclear. The CDR3 totals 14 residues. Germline V CDR1 and CDR2: MNHNY, SVGAGI (reference sequence). Trimming pared 3 bases from V and 1 base from J, leaving 9 bases between. This chain's CDR3 is CASSYSAGNTEAFF. The CDR3 DNA sequence: TGTGCCAGCAGTTATTCAGCGGGGAACACTGAAGCTTTCTTT.

J is TRBJ2-7 and V is TRBV27; 9 bases are shared with TRBD2. V lost 2 bases, J lost 3 bases, and 8 bases stayed unmatched. The CDR3 is made up of 16 amino acids. Germline V gene data show CDR1 as MNHEY and CDR2 as SMNVEV (reference sequence). The CDR3 reads CASSLTQTSGRYEQYF. In nucleotides, the CDR3 is TGTGCCAGCAGTTTAACCCAGACTAGCGGCCGCTACGAGCAGTACTTC.

The count of this clone is one. V and J are TRBV15 and TRBJ1-2; 7 bases line up with TRBD1. With V trimmed by 0 bases and J by 6 bases, 4 bases remained unmatched. Per the germline V gene, CDR1 is LNHNV and CDR2 is YYDKDF (reference sequence). The CDR3 spans 14 residues. As DNA, the CDR3 is TGTGCCACCAGCAGAGACCCACAGGGGAATGGCTACACCTTC. This encodes CATSRDPQGNGYTF. The full variable domain, completed using reference TRBV15 and TRBJ1-2, is DAMVIQNPRYQVTQFGKPVTLSCSQTLNHNVMYWYQQKSSQAPKLLFHYYDKDFNNEADTPDNFQSRRPNTSFCFLDIRSPGLGDTAMYLCATSRDPQGNGYTFGSGTRLTVV.

The V call is TRBV28, the J call TRBJ2-1, with D possibly matching TRBD1 (6 bases). Trimming stripped 6 bases from V and 3 bases from J, with 9 bases between. The CDR3 sequence is 13 residues long. CDR1 is MDHEN, CDR2 SYDVKM, per germline. The CDR3 DNA reads TGTGCCAGCAGGCGAGGGGGCTACAATGAGCAGTTCTTC. Amino acid sequence: CASRRGGYNEQFF. Drawing the rest from reference TRBV28 and TRBJ2-1, the complete variable domain is DVKVTQSSRYLVKRTGEKVFLECVQDMDHENMFWYRQDPGLGLRLIYFSYDVKMKEKGDIPEGYSVSREKKERFSLILESASTNQTSMYLCASRRGGYNEQFFGPGTRLTVL.

The sample holds one count of this clone. The genes are TRBV7-8 and TRBJ2-1, with 9 bases fitting TRBD2. J lost 9 bases, V lost 0 bases, and 15 bases had no gene match. CDR3 length: 18 residues. Germline V gives CDR1 SGHVS, CDR2 FQNEAQ. This CDR3 reads CASSLAHWASGIFIEQFF. The CDR3 DNA reads as TGTGCCAGCAGCTTAGCGCACTGGGCTAGCGGGATTTTTATTGAGCAGTTCTTC.

V usage is TRBV11-3 and J usage is TRBJ1-1; D possibly corresponds to TRBD1 (6 bases). CDR1 is SGHNT, CDR2 YENEEA, per germline. The ends were cut back, 4 bases at V and 6 bases at J, with 12 bases in the middle. The CDR3 covers 13 residues. CDR3 DNA: TGTGCCAGCAGCTACACAGGGTCTCCTGAAGCTTTCTTT. Amino acid sequence: CASSYTGSPEAFF.

The chain joins TRBV15 to TRBJ2-1; 10 bases are shared with TRBD2. CDR3 length equals 14 residues. The germline gives CDR1 LNHNV, CDR2 YYDKDF (reference sequence). V gave up 8 bases and J gave up 7 bases; unmatched junction bases: 8. The CDR3 reads CATELAGPDNEQFF. The DNA of the CDR3 is TGTGCCACCGAACTAGCGGGACCTGATAATGAGCAGTTCTTC.

This sequence joins TRBV2 and TRBJ1-1; possible D gene TRBD1, 5 bases. The CDR3 has 13 residues. V was shortened by 6 bases and J by 4 bases, with 12 bases between the two germline ends. CDR1 is SNHLY, CDR2 FYNNEI, per germline. The CDR3 coding sequence is TGTGCCAGCAGCCCCTCGGGGGGCACTGAAGCTTTCTTT. Protein: CASSPSGGTEAFF.